Following are 21 T cell receptor beta chains from one sample sequenced in a study of T cells after posttransplantation cyclophosphamide. Some clones are missing from TCRdb's copy, which holds only in-frame ones; the method was immunoSEQ multiplex PCR. The sample lists several thousand clones; around 90% were seen once. Cyclophosphamide on days +3 and +4 followed busulfan-fludarabine conditioning and a marrow graft. This sample comprised CD4+ T cells sorted from blood, obtained 1404 days after allogeneic stem cell transplant with posttransplant cyclophosphamide. The receptors stem from a female patient aged 50-59 years who received an allogeneic stem cell transplant from a related donor, was CMV-positive, and had no GVHD. The T cells may come from the graft donor.

The gene calls are TRBV7-2 and TRBJ2-1; 7 nucleotides align to TRBD2. This CDR3 has 17 amino acids. The V gene end was trimmed by 4 bases and the J gene end by 3 bases; junction bases not matched to a gene: 12. CDR1 is SGHTA, CDR2 FQGNSA, per germline. CDR3 nucleotides: TGTGCCAGCAGCTCTGCCCCCGGGGCTAGCGGCTACAATGAGCAGTTCTTC. The encoded protein is CASSSAPGASGYNEQFF.

The V call is TRBV2, the J call TRBJ2-7, with D maybe TRBD1 (6 bases). The length of the CDR3 is 12 residues. CDR1 is SNHLY, CDR2 FYNNEI, per germline. The V end was cut by 8 bases, the J end by 1 base, with 9 bases between. For the CDR3, the DNA is TGTGCCAGCGTCACAGGGTCCTACGAGCAGTACTTC. This sequence encodes CASVTGSYEQYF.

The V call is TRBV4-1, the J call TRBJ2-2; 12 nucleotides align to TRBD2. The CDR3 spans 19 residues. Germline V gene sequence: CDR1 MGHRA, CDR2 YSYEKL. The V segment lost 4 bases and the J segment 0 bases; nucleotides outside the gene matches: 9. The CDR3 region is CASSPTSGRFNANTGELFF. CDR3 nucleotides: TGCGCCAGCAGCCCAACTAGCGGGAGGTTTAACGCGAACACCGGGGAGCTGTTTTTT.

V usage is TRBV7-3 and J usage is TRBJ2-7; 9 nucleotides align to TRBD2. The CDR3 sequence is 15 residues long. Trimming took 2 bases from V and 1 from J; bases not matched to a gene: 3. From germline, CDR1 is SGHTA and CDR2 FQGTGA. CDR3 bases: TGTGCCAGCAGCTTAGCGGGAGGGCGGTCCTACGAGCAGTACTTC. Protein product: CASSLAGGRSYEQYF. The full variable domain, with the rest looked up from reference TRBV7-3 and TRBJ2-7, is GAGVSQTPSNKVTEKGKYVELRCDPISGHTALYWYRQSLGQGPEFLIYFQGTGAADDSGLPNDRFFAVRPEGSVSTLKIQRTERGDSAVYLCASSLAGGRSYEQYFGPGTRLTVT.

This chain links TRBV18 with TRBJ2-3; 8 nucleotides align to TRBD1. The CDR3 consists of 15 residues. The germline CDR1 and CDR2 sequences are KGHSH and LQKENI. Trimming cost V 6 bases and J 1 base; bases outside gene matches: 6. The chain's CDR3 is CASSRDRGGTDTQYF. The CDR3 DNA sequence: TGTGCCAGCTCGCGAGACAGGGGAGGCACAGATACGCAGTATTTT. Using reference TRBV18 and TRBJ2-3 for the parts outside the CDR3, the full variable domain is NAGVMQNPRHLVRRRGQEARLRCSPMKGHSHVYWYRQLPEEGLKFMVYLQKENIIDESGMPKERFSAEFPKEGPSILRIQQVVRGDSAAYFCASSRDRGGTDTQYFGPGTRLTVL.

The V gene is TRBV18, the J gene TRBJ2-1, with a tentative D call TRBD2 (5 bases). Trimming cost V 3 bases and J 0 bases, with 6 bases left between them. The length of the CDR3 is 14 residues. Germline loops: CDR1 KGHSH, CDR2 LQKENI. The CDR3 here is CASSPGSSYNEQFF. CDR3 in DNA: TGTGCCAGCTCACCGGGGAGCTCCTACAATGAGCAGTTCTTC. The complete variable domain, with remaining parts taken from reference TRBV18 and TRBJ2-1, reads NAGVMQNPRHLVRRRGQEARLRCSPMKGHSHVYWYRQLPEEGLKFMVYLQKENIIDESGMPKERFSAEFPKEGPSILRIQQVVRGDSAAYFCASSPGSSYNEQFFGPGTRLTVL.

CDR3 coding DNA: TGTGCCAGCAGCCCACGACTAGCGGGAGGCGAGCAGTACTTC. It yields the protein CASSPRLAGGEQYF. The chain links TRBV11-2 to TRBJ2-7; TRBD2 matches at 13 bases. CDR3 size: 14 residues. J was trimmed by 6 bases and V by 5 bases; bases with no gene match: 4. Per germline, CDR1 SGHAT and CDR2 FQNNGV.

V is TRBV6-1 and J is TRBJ1-4; D remains ambiguous. This CDR3 spans 15 amino acids. The germline CDR1 and CDR2 sequences are MNHNS and SASEGT. The V and J ends lost 4 bases and 8 bases respectively, with 17 bases between them. The CDR3 coding sequence is TGTGCCAGCAGTGGACGGGAGTTCGGGGAAGAAAAACTGTTTTTT. It translates to CASSGREFGEEKLFF.

This rearrangement joins TRBV15 to TRBJ1-1; D is uncertain. The V gene lost 0 bases and the J gene lost 1 base, with 6 bases spanning the gap. The CDR3 runs 14 residues. Per germline, CDR1 LNHNV and CDR2 YYDKDF (reference sequence). The CDR3 reads CATSREPRNTEAFF. CDR3 in DNA: TGTGCCACCAGCAGAGAACCCAGGAACACTGAAGCTTTCTTT.

J is TRBJ2-3 and V is TRBV7-2, with 8 nucleotides matching TRBD1. V gave up 0 bases and J gave up 6 bases; unmatched junction bases: 5. Germline-derived CDR1 and CDR2 are SGHTA and FQGNSA. This CDR3 has 15 residues. The CDR3 loop is CASSLAGTGLDTQYF. The CDR3 DNA is TGTGCCAGCAGCTTAGCGGGGACAGGTTTGGATACGCAGTATTTT.

The chain joins TRBV5-1 to TRBJ2-1; 7 nucleotides line up with TRBD2. Trimming took 2 bases from V and 0 from J; bases not matched to a gene: 5. CDR3 length: 16 amino acids. The germline V gene encodes CDR1 SGHRS and CDR2 YFSETQ. This CDR3 is CASSLSGMSSYNEQFF. DNA for the CDR3: TGCGCCAGCAGCTTAAGCGGGATGAGCTCCTACAATGAGCAGTTCTTC.

The chain joins TRBV30 to TRBJ1-2; a possible D gene is TRBD1 (6 bases). Germline assignment: CDR1 GTSNPN and CDR2 SVGIG (reference sequence). Trimming cost V 8 bases and J 3 bases, with 19 bases left between them. The CDR3 is 14 amino acids. CDR3 DNA: TGTGCCGGAACCCCCCGGCCAGGGGACTATGGCTACACCTTC. This sequence encodes CAGTPRPGDYGYTF.

The chain employs TRBV7-2 and TRBJ2-3; tentative D call: TRBD2 (6 bases). CDR3 length: 16 residues. CDR1 is SGHTA, CDR2 FQGNSA, per germline. Trimming shortened V by 1 base and J by 1 base, and 12 bases separated the two germline ends. CDR3 in amino acids: CASSLVYPGGTDTQYF. DNA of the CDR3: TGTGCCAGCAGCTTAGTTTACCCGGGAGGCACAGATACGCAGTATTTT.

V gene TRBV20-1 combines with J gene TRBJ2-1, with D uncertain. CDR1 and CDR2 (germline): DFQATT, SNEGSKA (reference sequence). Trimming removed 3 bases at V and 10 bases at J, with 10 bases between. CDR3 length equals 11 residues. CDR3 loop: CSASPSREQFF. The CDR3 DNA reads TGCAGTGCTAGCCCCTCCCGGGAGCAGTTCTTC.

This chain joins TRBV9 and TRBJ2-1; 7 positions match TRBD2. Germline CDR1 SGDLS, CDR2 YYNGEE. V dropped 1 base and J dropped 0; count of bases not matched to a gene: 7. The CDR3 is 17 amino acids. The CDR3 loop is CASSVPSRGGSYNEQFF. The CDR3 coding sequence is TGTGCCAGCAGCGTACCTTCACGCGGGGGCTCCTACAATGAGCAGTTCTTC.

V usage is TRBV11-2 and J usage is TRBJ2-4, with a tentative D call TRBD2 (5 bases). The V gene lost 2 bases and the J gene lost 2 bases, with 10 bases spanning the gap. The germline CDR1 and CDR2 sequences are SGHAT and FQNNGV. The CDR3 spans 15 residues. CDR3 sequence: CASSLYPGSKNIQYF. CDR3 bases: TGTGCCAGCAGCTTATATCCGGGATCCAAAAACATTCAGTACTTC.

Comments on this clone: This CDR3 is missing its conserved last phenylalanine or tryptophan, likely due to a read error. The limits of the CDR3 on the DNA are not certain, so only TCRdb's listed CDR3 is given. CDR3 loop: CASSESREAHS. The rearrangement links TRBV10-1 to TRBJ2-7; the D call TRBD2 from the table was never checked on the DNA. The CDR3 is 11 amino acids in total, end residues counted. Germline CDR1 is WNHNN and CDR2 is SYGVQD (reference sequence).

J is TRBJ1-4 and V is TRBV9; 9 bases line up with TRBD1. V lost 0 bases to trimming and J lost 3 bases; unmatched junction nucleotides: 12. The CDR3 sequence is 19 residues long. In germline, CDR1 is SGDLS, CDR2 YYNGEE. The CDR3 loop reads CASSVGPGQGRWPNEKLFF. The CDR3, as DNA: TGTGCCAGCAGCGTAGGACCGGGACAGGGAAGATGGCCTAATGAAAAACTGTTTTTT.

V and J are TRBV7-3 and TRBJ2-5; 7 bases are a match to TRBD1. Trimming removed 5 bases from V and 5 bases from J; junction bases left unmatched: 8. This CDR3 has 14 residues. CDR1 and CDR2 (germline): SGHTA, FQGTGA. DNA of the CDR3: TGTGCCAGCAGCAGGGACAGTCGTACGGAGACCCAGTACTTC. As protein: CASSRDSRTETQYF.

This chain connects TRBV7-3 to TRBJ1-1, with 7 nucleotides matching TRBD1. The CDR3 spans 21 residues. Trimming took 1 base from V and 4 from J; bases not matched to a gene: 24. The germline V gene encodes CDR1 SGHTA and CDR2 FQGTGA. In nucleotides, the CDR3 is TGTGCCAGCAGCTTAAAAAGCCCCTCAACCTCCCCGACAGGGATCGCCACTGAAGCTTTCTTT. Translated, it gives CASSLKSPSTSPTGIATEAFF.

This clone was seen only a few times. The chain recombines TRBV18 with TRBJ1-5; 7 bases fit TRBD1. Trimming removed 0 bases from V and 3 bases from J; junction bases left unmatched: 5. The CDR3 loop spans 16 amino acids. Per the germline V gene, CDR1 is KGHSH and CDR2 is LQKENI. The DNA of the CDR3 is TGTGCCAGCTCACCACCTGGACAGGCAAACAATCAGCCCCAGCATTTT. It translates to CASSPPGQANNQPQHF.